This TCR beta chain was captured in a study of T cells in Graves' hyperthyroidism and ophthalmopathy (dated by TCRdb to between 2018 and 2021). About the study as a whole: Peripheral blood was sampled at the time of initial diagnosis, prior to any treatment. TCR Vbeta CDR3 sequencing of 130 to 150 peripheral blood samples (over 40 ophthalmopathy, about 80 hyperthyroidism and roughly 17 progressor patients) is reported in the paper. To identify TCR V-J signatures that set the groups apart, the researchers used a discovery cohort of about a hundred patients, made up of around 40 with Graves' ophthalmopathy and 57 with stable Graves' hyperthyroidism. Once sampling was done, hyperthyroidism patients were given methimazole at a starting dose of 30 mg daily, whereas ophthalmopathy patients were given high-dose intravenous methylprednisolone. The 100 discovery patients were randomly split 7:3 into training and test sets. In more than 5 Graves' hyperthyroidism patients, the study also compared T-cell repertoires from thyroid tissue with T-cell repertoires from blood. Prospective prediction of ophthalmopathy was tested in an independent validation cohort consisting of 18 hyperthyroidism patients and approximately 16 patients who later progressed to ophthalmopathy.

A patient counted as having stable Graves' hyperthyroidism if no progression to ophthalmopathy occurred over 18 months of follow-up. Hyperthyroidism patients were newly diagnosed, had a disease duration of under 2 months, and were aged 18 to 65 years. Exclusion was applied to patients with uncontrolled infections, other autoimmune diseases, pregnancy or lactation. Clinical symptoms, serum thyroxine and TRAb, thyroid ultrasound, and orbital computed tomography formed the basis for the diagnoses. PBMCs were isolated from about 10 ml of fresh peripheral blood by Ficoll-Paque density gradient centrifugation. Trizol reagent was used to extract total RNA, and RNA quality was then checked on an Agilent 2100 Bioanalyzer. Taken from the germline V gene, the CDR1 and CDR2 loops are SNHLY and FYNNEI. Trimming costs V 1 base and J 1 base, and their ends lie 7 bases apart. The CDR3 runs 14 amino acids, cysteine and phenylalanine included. The read is trimmed to its CDR3 DNA, 42 bases read in frame from base 1.

There are many counts of this clonotype. The antigen this receptor binds is unknown. No much larger clone exists at a distance of one base, and base qualities are not known. Study-wide findings and limitations: A 13 V-J signature model separated ophthalmopathy from stable hyperthyroidism, with approximately 87% sensitivity and roughly 81% specificity in cross-validation and 80%/75% in testing. During validation, the model predicted progression to ophthalmopathy a median of approximately six months ahead of onset, with around 71% sensitivity and about 72% specificity. Blood samples also contained most of the expanded thyroid clonotypes (frequency above 0.001), which suggests that blood repertoires may reflect thyroid immune responses. No statistical method was used to fix the sample size in advance, and group allocation was not hidden from the investigators.

The TCR beta CDR3 regions were amplified from RNA transcripts. The first round of RT-PCR for the TCR CDR3 was performed with the HTBI primer set and the Qiagen OneStep RT-PCR kit. A second multiplex PCR round built the libraries, followed by size selection and purification. The libraries were sequenced on an Illumina HiSeq2000 using paired-end 100 bp reads. On the study's bioinformatics: SOAPnuke was used to process the raw data, removing reads that contained adapters or uncalled bases, had a mean Phred below 15, or lacked an exact match to the constant primer or identifier. COPE v1.2.5 was used to merge the high-quality paired reads, and each unique nucleotide sequence was defined as a clonotype. MiTCR v1.1 was used to align clonotypes to the IMGT TRBV, TRBD and TRBJ reference segments. The analysis included only V-J combinations with a frequency above 0.0001, which together covered more than 99% of the repertoires. The TCS score was defined as the ratio of F50 (clonal expansion) to E x V (chaos), calculated using BLOSUM62-based TCRdist between CDR3 peptides within each V-J. Welch's t-statistics and random forest reduced fewer than 600 V-J features to under 15, which were used in a naive Bayes classifier (R e1071). In TCRdb, the public reads were trimmed at Q25 with fastp and aligned with MiXCR, with productive beta chains retained. Merged by CDR3 protein, the rows form single entries marked with the most common genes and DNA. TCRdb's processing, not the study's, gives the V and J calls here. The sample table contains 700,000 or so distinct CDR3 sequences; only one count was recorded for about 15% of them. The ten largest clones take up roughly 8% of the sample.

The TCR comes from a young man with Graves' hyperthyroidism. What was sequenced was blood. The V and J segments used are TRBV2 and TRBJ2-5; the D gene is not confidently resolved. The nucleotide sequence is TGTGCCAGCAGTGAAGTGGGATTCCAAGAGACCCAGTACTTC. It translates as CASSEVGFQETQYF. With all but the CDR3 taken from the reference TRBV2 and TRBJ2-5 genes, the full variable domain is: EPEVTQTPSHQVTQMGQEVILRCVPISNHLYFYWYRQILGQKVEFLVSFYNNEISEKSEIFDDQFSVERPDGSNFTLKIRSTKLEDSAMYFCASSEVGFQETQYFGPGTRLLVL.